This TCR beta chain was recovered during a study of tumor-infiltrating lymphocytes in glioblastoma multiforme (dated by TCRdb to about 2017). Background for the entire study: To test whether intratumoral genomic heterogeneity fosters TIL diversity, the study jointly examined somatic mutations, TIL diversity and immune response activity. Overall results and qualifications from the work: RNA-based TCR sequencing may distort clone frequencies because T cells carry unequal numbers of TCR transcripts. Generalizability is limited because the TCR and somatic mutation analysis included only one glioblastoma patient. The authors noted that sorting T cells into functional subsets, which was not done in this study, would be a future improvement.

The AllPrep DNA/RNA mini kit was used to purify genomic DNA and total RNA at the same time from each of the 9 to 11 tumor samples. Every RNA sample had an OD 260/280 ratio above 1.9 and an RNA integrity number above 6.5. Concerning this clonotype itself: It has no known antigen specificity. One end of the junction is discordant with germline, which a read error may explain.

A modified ARM-PCR protocol with multiple V-beta primers and a C-beta primer was used to build TCRB libraries from RNA via three nested multiplex PCR rounds. ProtoScript II Reverse Transcriptase and a C-beta primer were used to synthesize TCRB-specific cDNA from roughly 0.5 ug total RNA. The description of the TCRB libraries did not include any unique molecular identifiers. In the third PCR, barcodes and adapters were added over 25 cycles with Deep VentR (exo-) polymerase, and the 250-500 bp bands were then gel purified. TCRB libraries were sequenced with 250 bp paired-end reads on an Illumina HiSeq 2500. As for the original processing: Reads were cleaned with Trimmomatic, merged with FLASH, assigned V, D and J segments with MiGEC, and analyzed with VDJtools. VDJtools was used to calculate the Shannon-Wiener diversity index, which quantified repertoire diversity. The raw public reads went through TCRdb reprocessing: fastp at Q25, MiXCR clone calling, in-frame beta chains kept. For every CDR3 protein sequence, its rows merge into one entry that carries the most common genes and DNA. The V and J calls shown here were made by TCRdb, not taken from the authors' results. The sample table contains around 8,800 distinct CDR3 sequences; only one count was recorded for 60% to 80% of them. The ten largest clones represent about 80% of the sample.

The sample was brain tumor tissue. This clonotype was obtained from a male donor with glioblastoma.

The CDR3 protein sequence reads: CASTPPYGQGLAVNTGELFF. The nucleotide sequence is TGTGCCAGCACCCCCCCGTACGGCCAAGGGCTAGCGGTAAACACCGGGGAGCTGTTCTTT. The V and J segments used are TRBV11-2 and TRBJ2-2, and TRBD2 aligns with 7 junction nucleotides. The CDR3 covers 20 residues, taking in both the cysteine and the phenylalanine. Only CDR3 DNA remains: 60 bases, in frame from the first base. CDR1 and CDR2 are drawn from the germline V gene: SGHAT, FQNNGV.